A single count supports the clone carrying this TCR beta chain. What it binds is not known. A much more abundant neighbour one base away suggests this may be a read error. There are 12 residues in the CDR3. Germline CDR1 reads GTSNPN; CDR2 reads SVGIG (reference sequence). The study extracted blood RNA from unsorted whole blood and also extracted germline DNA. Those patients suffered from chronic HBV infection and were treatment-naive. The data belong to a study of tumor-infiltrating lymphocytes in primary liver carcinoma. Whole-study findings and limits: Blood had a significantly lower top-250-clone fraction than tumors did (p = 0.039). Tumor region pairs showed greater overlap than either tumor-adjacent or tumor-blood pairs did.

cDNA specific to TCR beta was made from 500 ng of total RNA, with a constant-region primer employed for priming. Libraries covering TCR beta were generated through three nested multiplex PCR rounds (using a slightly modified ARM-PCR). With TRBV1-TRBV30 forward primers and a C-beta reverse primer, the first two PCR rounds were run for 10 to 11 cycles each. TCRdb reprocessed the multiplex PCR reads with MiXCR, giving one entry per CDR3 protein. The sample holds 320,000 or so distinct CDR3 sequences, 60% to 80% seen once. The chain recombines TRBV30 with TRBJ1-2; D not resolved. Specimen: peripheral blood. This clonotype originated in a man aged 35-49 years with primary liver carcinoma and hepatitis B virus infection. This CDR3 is CPWSPEAYGYTF. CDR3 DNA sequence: TGTCCCTGGAGTCCCGAGGCGTATGGCTACACCTTC. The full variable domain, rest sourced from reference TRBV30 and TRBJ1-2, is SQTIHQWPATLVQPVGSPLSLECTVEGTSNPNLYWYRQAAGRGLQLLFYSVGIGQISSEVPQNLSASRPQDRQFILSSKKLLLSDSGFYLCPWSPEAYGYTFGSGTRLTVV.